The 15 T cell receptor beta chains below all came from one sample that was sequenced in a study of T cell responses to AZD1222 COVID-19 vaccine. Assay used: immunoSEQ multiplex PCR; TCRdb lists only in-frame clones, some missing. The sample has 100,000 to 150,000 clones; roughly 89% are singletons. This sample comprised peripheral blood, obtained on day 0 of AZD1222 vaccination. The receptors here all came from an adult in good health.

This chain links TRBV20-1 with TRBJ1-2; D is uncertain. Germline V gene lookup returns CDR1 DFQATT and CDR2 SNEGSKA (reference sequence). The CDR3 sequence is 11 residues long. The ends were cut back, 8 bases at V and 2 bases at J, with 9 bases in the middle. The CDR3 is CSPTENYGYTF. The CDR3 DNA reads TGCAGTCCCACAGAAAACTATGGCTACACCTTC.

The V gene is TRBV14, the J gene TRBJ1-4; D remains ambiguous. CDR1 and CDR2 (germline): SGHDN, FVKESK. The CDR3 loop spans 13 amino acids. Between the trimmed V and J ends, which lost 2 bases and 7 bases, there was a span of 8 bases. The CDR3 loop reads CASSQRSLEKLFF. The CDR3, as DNA: TGTGCCAGCAGCCAACGCTCTCTTGAAAAACTGTTTTTT.

CDR3 sequence reads: CASSGQVEGYTF. In nucleotides, the CDR3 is TGTGCCAGCAGCGGCCAGGTAGAGGGCTACACCTTC. This chain uses TRBV7-9 with TRBJ1-2; D is uncertain. The V end was cut by 5 bases, the J end by 8 bases, with 12 bases between. The CDR3 length is 12 residues. CDR1 and CDR2 from the germline V gene are SEHNR and FQNEAQ (reference sequence). Full variable domain (remainder filled in from reference TRBV7-9 and TRBJ1-2): DTGVSQNPRHKITKRGQNVTFRCDPISEHNRLYWYRQTLGQGPEFLTYFQNEAQLEKSRLLSDRFSAERPKGSFSTLEIQRTEQGDSAMYLCASSGQVEGYTFGSGTRLTVV.

DNA of the CDR3: TGTGCCAGTTGGGGGCTCTATGGCTACACCTTC. Its translation: CASWGLYGYTF. The chain has TRBV19 and TRBJ1-2; possible D gene TRBD1, 6 bases. There are 11 residues in the CDR3. V lost 8 bases and J 4 bases, leaving 8 bases between the germline ends. Germline CDR1 reads LNHDA; CDR2 reads SQIVND (reference sequence).

This clone occurred once. This chain joins TRBV2 and TRBJ2-7; D uncertain. The V end was cut by 7 bases, the J end by 3 bases, with 13 bases between. CDR1 and CDR2 (germline): SNHLY, FYNNEI. The CDR3 length is 13 residues. CDR3 loop: CASIGGDIYEQYF. The CDR3 nucleotides are TGTGCCAGCATCGGTGGAGATATCTACGAGCAGTACTTC.

The CDR3 DNA sequence: TGTGCCAGCAGTGCACAGGCATACTCTGGAAACACCATATATTTT. Protein sequence: CASSAQAYSGNTIYF. This chain links TRBV2 with TRBJ1-3; a possible D gene is TRBD1 (5 bases). Germline values: CDR1 SNHLY, CDR2 FYNNEI. Trimming cost V 4 bases and J 0 bases, with 10 bases left between them. CDR3 length equals 15 residues.

The V and J genes are TRBV5-1 and TRBJ1-1; D gene ambiguous. Germline loops: CDR1 SGHRS, CDR2 YFSETQ. The CDR3 spans 15 residues. Trimming removed 1 base from V and 7 bases from J, with 17 bases in between. Written as DNA, the CDR3 is TGCGCCAGCAGCTTGTGGGGATCGACGGAAGATGAAGCTTTCTTT. Translated: CASSLWGSTEDEAFF.

The chain recombines TRBV3-1 (or the pseudogene TRBV3-2) with TRBJ1-1; the D is unclear. The CDR3 length is 11 residues. Trimming took 1 base from V and 4 from J, leaving 1 base between them. Per germline, CDR1 LGHDT and CDR2 YNNKEL (reference sequence). The CDR3 loop is CASSQGTEAFF. The CDR3 DNA reads as TGTGCCAGCAGCCAAGGCACTGAAGCTTTCTTT.

This rearrangement joins TRBV2 to TRBJ1-2, with D perhaps matching TRBD1 (5 bases). Deletions cut 5 bases from V and 3 bases from J, with 10 bases between. This CDR3 contains 13 residues. Germline V gene sequence: CDR1 SNHLY, CDR2 FYNNEI. DNA of the CDR3: TGTGCCAGCAGTCGACAGACTGACTATGGCTACACCTTC. This sequence encodes CASSRQTDYGYTF. The whole variable domain, remainder taken from reference TRBV2 and TRBJ1-2, is EPEVTQTPSHQVTQMGQEVILRCVPISNHLYFYWYRQILGQKVEFLVSFYNNEISEKSEIFDDQFSVERPDGSNFTLKIRSTKLEDSAMYFCASSRQTDYGYTFGSGTRLTVV.

CDR3 residues: CSASVVEHSGNTIYF. The CDR3 nucleotides read TGCAGTGCTAGTGTAGTAGAACACTCTGGAAACACCATATATTTT. The chain uses TRBV20-1 and TRBJ1-3; D not certain. Germline CDR1 and CDR2: DFQATT and SNEGSKA (reference sequence). This CDR3 has 15 residues. The V end was cut by 3 bases, the J end by 0 bases, with 12 bases between.

The chain is built from TRBV30 and TRBJ1-1, with 9 nucleotides matching TRBD1. With V trimmed by 0 bases and J by 1 base, 0 bases remained unmatched. The CDR3 has 14 amino acids. In germline, CDR1 is GTSNPN, CDR2 SVGIG (reference sequence). Here the CDR3 DNA reads TGTGCCTGGAGTGTACAGGGGGCGAACACTGAAGCTTTCTTT. Residues: CAWSVQGANTEAFF.

V and J are TRBV6-2 or TRBV6-3 and TRBJ1-2; 8 nucleotides align to TRBD1. There are 14 residues in the CDR3. Losses at the gene ends were 6 bases for V and 3 bases for J; bases not matched to a gene: 6. The germline CDR1 and CDR2 sequences are MNHEY and SVGEGT. The CDR3 sequence is CASSRQGSYYGYTF. The CDR3 bases are TGTGCCAGCAGCCGACAGGGGTCTTACTATGGCTACACCTTC.

The chain joins TRBV5-5 to TRBJ1-4, with D unresolved. The CDR3 is made up of 14 amino acids. Trimming shortened V by 2 bases and J by 6 bases, and 11 bases separated the two germline ends. Germline V lookup: CDR1 SGHKS, CDR2 YYEKEE (reference sequence). CDR3 loop: CASSLRTGYEKLFF. CDR3 nucleotides: TGTGCCAGCAGCTTAAGGACCGGTTATGAAAAACTGTTTTTT.

The rearrangement joins TRBV4-3 to TRBJ2-2; TRBD1 might be the D (6 bases). From germline, CDR1 is LGHNA and CDR2 YSLEER. Trimming shortened V by 1 base and J by 7 bases, and 16 bases separated the two germline ends. The CDR3 is 16 amino acids. CDR3 amino acids: CASSQGHIRGFGELFF. In DNA, the CDR3 is TGCGCCAGCAGCCAAGGTCATATCAGGGGTTTCGGGGAGCTGTTTTTT.

This clone was recorded once. This rearrangement joins TRBV25-1 to TRBJ2-6, with unresolved D. Germline CDR1 is MGHDK and CDR2 is SYGVNS. The CDR3 runs to 13 residues. V lost 9 bases to trimming and J lost 0 bases, with 6 bases between them. The CDR3 sequence is CASRSSGANVLTF. The CDR3 DNA follows: TGTGCCAGTCGCTCCTCTGGGGCCAACGTCCTGACTTTC.